This TCR beta chain was sequenced in a study of cytomegalovirus exposure and HLA in healthy donors. The study's findings and limits: The records held CMV serostatus as the only immune exposure information.

Germline V gene sequence: CDR1 SGHNT, CDR2 YYREEE (reference sequence). The CDR3 has 11 residues. Trimming cost V 7 bases and J 5 bases, with 10 bases left between them. Vbeta (60) and Jbeta (13) primers were used in the PCR. Here immunoSEQ multiplex PCR was the method, and the copy in TCRdb shows in-frame clones only, minus some. The table includes 150,000 to 190,000 clones, about 68% detected once. Comment on this clone: Antigen specificity is unknown.

Sequenced: PBMCs. The rearrangement joins TRBV5-4 to TRBJ2-7; D remains ambiguous. This TCR was recovered from a man younger than 35 in good health and CMV-seronegative. In nucleotides, the CDR3 is TGTGCCAGCCACACAGCCGACGAGCAGTACTTC. Translating it yields CASHTADEQYF.